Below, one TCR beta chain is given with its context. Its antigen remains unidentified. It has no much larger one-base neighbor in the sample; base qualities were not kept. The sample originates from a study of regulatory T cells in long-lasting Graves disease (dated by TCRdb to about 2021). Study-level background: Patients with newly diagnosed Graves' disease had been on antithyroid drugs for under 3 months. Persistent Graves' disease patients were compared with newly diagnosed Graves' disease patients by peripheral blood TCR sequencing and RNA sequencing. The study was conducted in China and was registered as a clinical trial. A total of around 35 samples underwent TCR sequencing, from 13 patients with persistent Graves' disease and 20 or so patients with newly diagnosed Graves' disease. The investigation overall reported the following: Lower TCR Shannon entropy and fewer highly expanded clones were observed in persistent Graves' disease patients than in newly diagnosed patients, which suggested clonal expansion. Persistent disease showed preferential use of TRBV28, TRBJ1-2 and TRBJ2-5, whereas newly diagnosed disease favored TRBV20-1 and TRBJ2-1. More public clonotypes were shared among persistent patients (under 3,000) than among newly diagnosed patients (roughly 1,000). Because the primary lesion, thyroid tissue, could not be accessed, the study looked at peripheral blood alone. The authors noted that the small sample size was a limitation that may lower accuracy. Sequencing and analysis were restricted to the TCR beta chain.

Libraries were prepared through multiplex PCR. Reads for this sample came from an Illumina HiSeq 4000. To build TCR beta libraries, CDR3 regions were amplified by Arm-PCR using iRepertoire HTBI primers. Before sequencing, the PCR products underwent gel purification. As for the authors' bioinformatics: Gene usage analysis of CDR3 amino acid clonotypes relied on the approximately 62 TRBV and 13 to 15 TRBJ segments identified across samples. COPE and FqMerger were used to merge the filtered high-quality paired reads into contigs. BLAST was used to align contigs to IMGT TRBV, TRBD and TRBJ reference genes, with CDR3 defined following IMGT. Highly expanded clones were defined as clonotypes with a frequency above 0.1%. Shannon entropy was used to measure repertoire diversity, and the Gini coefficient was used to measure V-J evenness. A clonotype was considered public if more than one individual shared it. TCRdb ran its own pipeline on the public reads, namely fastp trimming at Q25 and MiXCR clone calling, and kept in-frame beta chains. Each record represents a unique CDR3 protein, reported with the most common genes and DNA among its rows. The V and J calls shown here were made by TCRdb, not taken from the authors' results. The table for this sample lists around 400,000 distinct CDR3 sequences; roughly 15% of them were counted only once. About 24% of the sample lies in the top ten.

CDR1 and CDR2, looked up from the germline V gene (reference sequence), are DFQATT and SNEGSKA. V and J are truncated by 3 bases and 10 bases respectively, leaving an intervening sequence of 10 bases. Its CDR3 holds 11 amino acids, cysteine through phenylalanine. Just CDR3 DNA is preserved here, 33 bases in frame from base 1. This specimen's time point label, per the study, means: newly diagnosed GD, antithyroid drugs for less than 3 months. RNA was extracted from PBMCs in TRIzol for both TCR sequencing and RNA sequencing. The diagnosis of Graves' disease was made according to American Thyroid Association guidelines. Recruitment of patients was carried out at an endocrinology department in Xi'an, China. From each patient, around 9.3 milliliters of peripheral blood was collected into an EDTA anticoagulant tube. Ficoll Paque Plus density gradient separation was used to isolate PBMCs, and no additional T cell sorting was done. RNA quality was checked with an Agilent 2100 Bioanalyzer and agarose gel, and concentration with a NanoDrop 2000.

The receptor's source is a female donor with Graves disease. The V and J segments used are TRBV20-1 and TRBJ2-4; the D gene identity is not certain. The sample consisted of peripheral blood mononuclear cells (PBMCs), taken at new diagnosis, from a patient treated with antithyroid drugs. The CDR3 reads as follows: CSARAPQIQYF. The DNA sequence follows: TGCAGTGCTAGGGCGCCTCAAATTCAGTACTTC.